Listed here are 11 T cell receptor beta chains from one sample, sequenced in a study of CD8 T cells in Susac syndrome. Random hexamers were used to reverse transcribe the RNA input (about 0.5 to 1 ug). TCRdb re-derived calls from the immunoSEQ multiplex PCR reads in MiXCR, one entry per CDR3 protein. The sample has about 120,000 distinct CDR3 sequences, nearly 96% seen once. Source material: CD4+ T cells from PBMCs. The receptor source for this set is a human donor with Susac syndrome.

J is TRBJ2-2 and V is TRBV24-1, with D uncertain. The V and J ends lost 7 bases and 2 bases respectively, with 4 bases between them. The V gene's germline CDR1 is KGHDR and CDR2 SFDVKD. The CDR3 is 12 amino acids. The CDR3 loop reads CATSHNTGELFF. CDR3 sequence (DNA): TGTGCCACCAGCCACAACACCGGGGAGCTGTTTTTT.

The J gene is TRBJ2-7, the V gene TRBV29-1; a weak D match, TRBD2 (6 bases). The CDR3 totals 13 residues. CDR1 is SQVTM, CDR2 ANQGSEA, per germline. V was pared by 3 bases and J by 4 bases, with 13 bases between. CDR3: CSVEYGSGYEQYF. In nucleotides, the CDR3 is TGCAGCGTTGAGTACGGGAGTGGGTACGAGCAGTACTTC.

The rearrangement joins TRBV2 to TRBJ2-2, with D unclear. The CDR3 loop spans 15 amino acids. The V gene's germline CDR1 is SNHLY and CDR2 FYNNEI. Trimming left V 0 bases short and J 0 bases short, with 5 bases between. DNA for the CDR3: TGTGCCAGCAGTGAAGCGGCAGCGAACACCGGGGAGCTGTTTTTT. Translation gives CASSEAAANTGELFF.

V and J are TRBV13 and TRBJ2-3; 8 bases agree with TRBD2. The J segment lost 3 bases and the V segment lost 5 bases, leaving 10 bases of the junction unmatched. CDR3 length: 16 residues. Germline CDR1 and CDR2: PRHDT and FYEKMQ (reference sequence). CDR3 DNA: TGTGCCAGCAGCCAAGTCGGGACTAGGAAAACAGATACGCAGTATTTT. Protein product: CASSQVGTRKTDTQYF.

The gene calls are TRBV6-2 or TRBV6-3 and TRBJ1-1; 11 nucleotides align to TRBD1. Losses at the gene ends were 5 bases for V and 6 bases for J; bases not matched to a gene: 11. The CDR3 is 16 residues long. Germline V gene lookup returns CDR1 MNHEY and CDR2 SVGEGT. CDR3 protein: CASSDPGTGGSSEAFF. The CDR3 DNA is TGTGCCAGCAGTGACCCCGGGACAGGGGGTTCGTCTGAAGCTTTCTTT.

The chain uses TRBV11-1 and TRBJ1-2; D gene unclear. V was pared by 3 bases and J by 8 bases, with 10 bases between. This CDR3 has 12 amino acids. Germline CDR1 is SGHAT and CDR2 is FQDESV (reference sequence). In DNA form, the CDR3 reads TGTGCCAGCAGCTTTGGGAGGGTCGGCTACACCTTC. This gives the protein CASSFGRVGYTF.

The chain couples TRBV20-1 to TRBJ2-7; no definite D call. The V and J ends lost 7 bases and 2 bases respectively, with 15 bases between them. The CDR3 runs 13 residues. Germline values: CDR1 DFQATT, CDR2 SNEGSKA (reference sequence). The CDR3 spells CSVLGYPPYEQYF. Written as DNA, the CDR3 is TGCAGTGTATTAGGGTATCCGCCCTACGAGCAGTACTTC.

In DNA form, the CDR3 reads TGCAGTGCTAGGCCCCCCTCTGGAAACACCATATATTTT. Amino acids: CSARPPSGNTIYF. This chain joins TRBV20-1 and TRBJ1-3, with no clear D. The V gene's germline CDR1 is DFQATT and CDR2 SNEGSKA (reference sequence). Trimming shortened V by 3 bases and J by 0 bases, and 6 bases separated the two germline ends. This CDR3 is built from 13 residues.

The rearrangement uses TRBV20-1 and TRBJ1-2, with 10 bases that match TRBD1. This CDR3 spans 13 amino acids. Germline V gives CDR1 DFQATT, CDR2 SNEGSKA (reference sequence). V was clipped by 1 base and J by 8 bases; unmatched bases: 4. CDR3 sequence (DNA): TGCAGTGCTAGAGTCGGGACAGGGGACGGCTACACCTTC. Translated: CSARVGTGDGYTF.

J is TRBJ2-2 and V is TRBV19; D might be TRBD1 (6 bases). The CDR3 runs to 14 residues. The germline CDR1 and CDR2 sequences are LNHDA and SQIVND (reference sequence). Trimming took off 7 bases at V and 4 bases at J, with 13 bases between the two ends. The CDR3 protein is CASNMGAFTGELFF. DNA for the CDR3: TGTGCCAGTAATATGGGGGCCTTCACCGGGGAGCTGTTTTTT.

This chain uses TRBV3-1 with TRBJ2-5; no reliable D call. V lost 4 bases to trimming and J lost 4 bases, with 10 bases between them. Germline-derived CDR1 and CDR2 are LGHDT and YNNKEL (reference sequence). The CDR3 length is 13 residues. CDR3 bases: TGTGCCAGCAGCCCGAACATCGGAGAGACCCAGTACTTC. Its protein is CASSPNIGETQYF.